The next 9 T cell receptor beta chains were all read from a single sample in a study of blood T cell repertoires in COVID-19. Libraries were prepared by immunoSEQ multiplex PCR; TCRdb keeps only in-frame clonotypes and omits some of them. Of tens of thousands of clones in the sample, roughly nine tenths were seen once. The material sequenced was peripheral blood. The receptors here all came from a man aged 60 to 75 with COVID-19, enrolled during active disease.

This chain connects TRBV11-3 to TRBJ2-2, with TRBD1 identical over 7 bases. The CDR3 covers 15 residues. After removal of 5 bases from V and 3 bases from J, the junction contained 6 bases not matched to a gene. In germline, CDR1 is SGHNT, CDR2 YENEEA. CDR3 protein: CASSLGTAHTGELFF. CDR3 DNA sequence: TGTGCCAGCAGCCTAGGGACAGCCCACACCGGGGAGCTGTTTTTT.

V and J are TRBV5-1 and TRBJ1-4, with TRBD1 matching over 9 bases. The CDR3 is 16 residues long. The V gene's germline CDR1 is SGHRS and CDR2 YFSETQ. V lost 4 bases to trimming and J lost 0 bases; unmatched junction nucleotides: 4. This CDR3 is CASSDRDRATNEKLFF. The CDR3 bases are TGCGCCAGCAGCGACCGGGACAGGGCAACTAATGAAAAACTGTTTTTT.

The rearrangement joins TRBV27 to TRBJ1-1, with no clear D. Trimming removed 6 bases at V and 5 bases at J, with 16 bases between. Germline V gene sequence: CDR1 MNHEY, CDR2 SMNVEV (reference sequence). The CDR3 contains 14 residues. Here the CDR3 reads CASSPIAGRTEAFF. In nucleotides, the CDR3 is TGTGCCAGCAGCCCAATAGCGGGGAGAACTGAAGCTTTCTTT.

The J gene is TRBJ2-5, the V gene TRBV3-1 (or the pseudogene TRBV3-2); TRBD1 aligns across 8 bases. The CDR3 runs to 13 residues. The junction had 2 bases not matched to a gene; V was cut back by 5 bases and J by 3 bases. CDR1 and CDR2 (germline): LGHDT, YNNKEL (reference sequence). DNA for the CDR3: TGTGCCAGCAGCGTACAGGGGGAAGAGACCCAGTACTTC. Translation gives CASSVQGEETQYF.

The chain employs TRBV15 and TRBJ2-1, with TRBD2 matching 10 bases. CDR1 LNHNV and CDR2 YYDKDF come from the germline V gene (reference sequence). V gave up 8 bases and J gave up 9 bases; unmatched junction bases: 10. This CDR3 spans 14 amino acids. The CDR3: CATGNSGRRTEQFF. The CDR3 DNA sequence: TGTGCCACCGGGAATAGCGGGAGGAGGACTGAGCAGTTCTTC.

This clone was detected only once. J is TRBJ1-1 and V is TRBV18, with a possible D match to TRBD1 (5 bases). Germline V lookup: CDR1 KGHSH, CDR2 LQKENI. Between the trimmed V and J ends, which lost 2 bases and 3 bases, there was a span of 13 bases. This CDR3 has 15 residues. The DNA for the CDR3 is TGTGCCAGCTCACCAAGCGGGGACCAGGACACTGAAGCTTTCTTT. It is translated as CASSPSGDQDTEAFF.

This clone was detected only a few times. The V and J genes are TRBV19 and TRBJ2-7; 11 nucleotides match TRBD1. The V gene's germline CDR1 is LNHDA and CDR2 SQIVND (reference sequence). J lost 6 bases, V lost 9 bases, and 10 bases had no gene match. The CDR3 loop spans 14 amino acids. The chain's CDR3 is CASRGQGGSLEQYF. CDR3 nucleotides: TGTGCCAGCAGGGGACAGGGGGGAAGTCTCGAGCAGTACTTC.

CDR3 in amino acids: CASSQVYSGTADTQYF. The CDR3 DNA follows: TGCGCCAGCAGCCAAGTGTATAGCGGGACCGCAGATACGCAGTATTTT. This chain joins TRBV4-3 and TRBJ2-3, with 8 positions matching TRBD2. The CDR3 is 16 residues long. Germline V lookup: CDR1 LGHNA, CDR2 YSLEER. The V segment lost 1 base and the J segment 4 bases; nucleotides outside the gene matches: 7.

The gene calls are TRBV19 and TRBJ2-1; 11 bases fit TRBD2. Germline assignment: CDR1 LNHDA and CDR2 SQIVND (reference sequence). Trimming took 5 bases from V and 7 from J; bases not matched to a gene: 10. The CDR3 length is 16 residues. The CDR3 spells CASSSLLAGGLNEQFF. In DNA, the CDR3 is TGTGCCAGTAGTTCTCTCCTAGCGGGAGGCTTGAATGAGCAGTTCTTC.